The 4 T cell receptor beta chains listed next were all sequenced from one sample in a study of T cells in Graves' hyperthyroidism and ophthalmopathy. From RNA transcripts, TCR beta CDR3 regions were amplified. HTBI primers were the set used in a first-round RT-PCR of the TCR CDR3. TCRdb recomputed calls from the multiplex PCR reads with MiXCR, one row per CDR3 protein. The sample holds 650,000 to 850,000 distinct CDR3 sequences, approximately 19% seen once. Input material: blood. The receptors shown here come from a woman between 45 and 60 years old with Graves' hyperthyroidism that later progressed to Graves' ophthalmopathy.

This clonotype has ten or more counts. The chain employs TRBV30 and TRBJ2-2; a weak D match, TRBD1 (6 bases). The CDR3 is made up of 11 amino acids. Germline V gene lookup returns CDR1 GTSNPN and CDR2 SVGIG (reference sequence). Trimming stripped 6 bases from V and 4 bases from J, with 6 bases between. Written as DNA, the CDR3 is TGTGCCTGCAGGGGCACCGGGGAGCTGTTTTTT. Translated, it gives CACRGTGELFF. Based on the CDR3 plus reference TRBV30 and TRBJ2-2, the full variable domain is SQTIHQWPATLVQPVGSPLSLECTVEGTSNPNLYWYRQAAGRGLQLLFYSVGIGQISSEVPQNLSASRPQDRQFILSSKKLLLSDSGFYLCACRGTGELFFGEGSRLTVL.

At least ten counts were recorded for this clonotype. The J gene is TRBJ1-1, the V gene TRBV12-3 or TRBV12-4; the D is unclear. V dropped 6 bases and J dropped 1 base, with 9 bases sitting between them. The CDR3 is made up of 13 amino acids. CDR3 nucleotide sequence: TGTGCCAGCAGAGACGCCGGGAACACTGAAGCTTTCTTT. Translating gives CASRDAGNTEAFF.

This chain links TRBV4-1 with TRBJ1-5, with D uncertain. V lost 0 bases and J lost 6, with 15 bases in between. Germline values: CDR1 MGHRA, CDR2 YSYEKL. The CDR3 has 16 amino acids. In nucleotides, the CDR3 is TGCGCCAGCAGCCAAGATGAAGGGCTAGGGTTTCAGCCCCAGCATTTT. Its protein is CASSQDEGLGFQPQHF.

The chain recombines TRBV20-1 with TRBJ1-5; TRBD1 is a possible D gene (5 bases). Germline CDR1 is DFQATT and CDR2 is SNEGSKA (reference sequence). This CDR3 region has 14 residues. Trimming took 4 bases from V and 4 from J, leaving 14 bases between them. For the CDR3, the DNA is TGCAGTGCTAAGGTTGGGGGAGATAATCAGCCCCAGCATTTT. Translated, it gives CSAKVGGDNQPQHF.